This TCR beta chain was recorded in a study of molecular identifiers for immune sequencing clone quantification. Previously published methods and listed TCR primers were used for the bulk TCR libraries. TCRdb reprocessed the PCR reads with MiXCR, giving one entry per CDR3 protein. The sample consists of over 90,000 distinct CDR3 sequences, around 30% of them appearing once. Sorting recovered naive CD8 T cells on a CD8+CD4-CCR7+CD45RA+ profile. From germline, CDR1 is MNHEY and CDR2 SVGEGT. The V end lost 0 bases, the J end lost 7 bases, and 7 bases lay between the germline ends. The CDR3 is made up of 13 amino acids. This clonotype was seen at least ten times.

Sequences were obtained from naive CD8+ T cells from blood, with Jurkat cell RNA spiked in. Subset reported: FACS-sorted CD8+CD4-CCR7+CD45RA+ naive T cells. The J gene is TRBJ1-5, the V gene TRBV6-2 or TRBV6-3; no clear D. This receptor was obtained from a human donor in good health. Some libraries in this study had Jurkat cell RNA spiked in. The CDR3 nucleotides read TGTGCCAGCAGTTACTCGAACAAGCAGCCCCAGCATTTT. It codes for CASSYSNKQPQHF.